Presented here are 4 T cell receptor beta chains from one specimen sequenced in a study of molecular identifiers for immune sequencing clone quantification. MiXCR, applied by TCRdb to the PCR reads, yields one record per CDR3 protein. The sample shows over 550,000 distinct CDR3 sequences, about 25% of them seen only once. Sequencing used naive CD8+ T cells from blood, with Jurkat cell RNA spiked in. Subset noted: FACS-sorted CD8+CD4-CCR7+CD45RA+ naive T cells. The receptors were gathered from a human donor in good health. Some libraries in this study had Jurkat cell RNA spiked in.

This clonotype has only a few counts. This chain uses TRBV5-4 with TRBJ2-1; D is unclear. The CDR3 is made up of 14 amino acids. V dropped 5 bases and J dropped 0 bases, with 9 bases sitting between them. Germline CDR1 SGHNT, CDR2 YYREEE (reference sequence). CDR3 residues: CASRKQSSYNEQFF. Here the CDR3 DNA reads TGTGCCAGCAGGAAACAGAGCTCCTACAATGAGCAGTTCTTC.

The V and J genes are TRBV12-3 or TRBV12-4 and TRBJ2-7, with unresolved D. V lost 5 bases and J 6 bases, leaving 11 bases between the germline ends. There are 12 residues in the CDR3. Here the CDR3 reads CASSLSRSEQYF. The CDR3 DNA reads TGTGCCAGCAGTCTCTCCCGGTCCGAGCAGTACTTC.

As regards this clonotype: It is likely a read error, because the conserved phenylalanine at the end of the CDR3 is missing. The chain uses TRBV19 and TRBJ1-3; 7 bases match TRBD1. The junction had 7 bases not matched to a gene; V was cut back by 8 bases and J by 3 bases. CDR1 is LNHDA and CDR2 is SQIVND in the germline V gene (reference sequence). CDR3 size: 14 residues. CDR3 sequence: CASSPGTVGNTIYL. The CDR3 region has the DNA TGTGCCAGTTCCCCCGGGACAGTTGGAAACACCATATATTTA.

Here the CDR3 reads CASSFERAYTGELFF. CDR3 bases: TGTGCCAGCAGTTTTGAAAGGGCGTACACCGGGGAGCTGTTTTTT. The chain couples TRBV12-3 or TRBV12-4 to TRBJ2-2; the D is unclear. V shed 3 bases and J shed 3 bases, with 11 bases lying between them. The CDR3 runs to 15 residues.